This T cell receptor beta chain derives from a study of breast tumors, draining lymph nodes, adjacent tissues. Breast cancer patients provided tissue from their axillary draining lymph nodes. MiXCR, run by TCRdb on the multiplex PCR reads, gives a single entry per CDR3 protein. The sample has 120,000 or so distinct CDR3 sequences, just under 20% seen once. On this clonotype itself: The antigen is undetermined. This may be a read error, as it is one base from a much larger clone.

Trimming took off 9 bases at V and 4 bases at J, with 15 bases between the two ends. Germline V CDR1 and CDR2: LNHDA, SQIVND (reference sequence). This CDR3 contains 13 residues. Study-wide results and limits: Tumors had less TCR diversity than lymph nodes, more than nontumor tissue. Compared with basal-like, luminal-like tumors shared significantly more repertoire with nontumor tissue. Data only fit, rather than demonstrated, lymph node origin of most tumor T cells.

The chain is built from TRBV19 and TRBJ2-5, with a tentative D call TRBD2 (5 bases). The source of this sequence is a female donor with breast cancer. Some clones in this sample may be carry-over from other donors' samples. Sequencing was performed on axillary lymph node tissue. CDR3: CASKRRERETQYF. For the CDR3, the DNA is TGTGCCAGCAAGCGGAGAGAGAGAGAGACCCAGTACTTC.